This entry is about one TCR beta chain. The record originates from a study of cytomegalovirus exposure and HLA in healthy donors. Primers included in the PCR were 60 Vbeta and 13 Jbeta primers. Generated by immunoSEQ multiplex PCR, the TCRdb table keeps only in-frame clones and is missing some. The repertoire holds more than 95,000 clones, nearly 80% seen once, with roughly 6% in the top ten. V was clipped by 4 bases and J by 1 base; unmatched bases: 5. The CDR3 runs to 16 residues. Germline assignment: CDR1 SGDLS and CDR2 YYNGEE. J is TRBJ2-2 and V is TRBV9; 9 nucleotides align to TRBD2. Sequencing was done on a sample of PBMCs. The clonotype originates from a man aged 55 to 70 in good health and CMV-seropositive. The CDR3 loop reads CASSFQLAGNTGELFF. CDR3 bases: TGTGCCAGCAGCTTCCAACTAGCGGGGAACACCGGGGAGCTGTTTTTT. Full variable domain (outside the CDR3, taken from reference TRBV9 and TRBJ2-2): DSGVTQTPKHLITATGQRVTLRCSPRSGDLSVYWYQQSLDQGLQFLIQYYNGEERAKGNILERFSAQQFPDLHSELNLSSLELGDSALYFCASSFQLAGNTGELFFGEGSRLTVL.